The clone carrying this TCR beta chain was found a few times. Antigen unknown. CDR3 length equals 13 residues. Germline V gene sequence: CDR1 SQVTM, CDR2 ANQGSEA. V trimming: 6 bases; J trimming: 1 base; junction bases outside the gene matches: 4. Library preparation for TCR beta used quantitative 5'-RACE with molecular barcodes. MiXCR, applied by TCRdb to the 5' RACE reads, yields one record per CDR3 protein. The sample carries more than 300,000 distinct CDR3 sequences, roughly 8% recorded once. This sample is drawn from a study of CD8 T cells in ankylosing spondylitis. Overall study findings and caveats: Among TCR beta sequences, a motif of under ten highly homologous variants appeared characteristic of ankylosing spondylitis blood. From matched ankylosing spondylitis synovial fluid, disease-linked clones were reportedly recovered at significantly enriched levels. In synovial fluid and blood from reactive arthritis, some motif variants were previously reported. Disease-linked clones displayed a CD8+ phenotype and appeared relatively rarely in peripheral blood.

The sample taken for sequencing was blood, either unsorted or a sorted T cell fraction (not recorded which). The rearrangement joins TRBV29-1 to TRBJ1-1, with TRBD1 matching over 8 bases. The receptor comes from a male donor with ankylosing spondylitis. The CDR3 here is CSVAGGQNTEAFF. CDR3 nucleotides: TGCAGCGTAGCAGGGGGCCAGAACACTGAAGCTTTCTTT.